A selection of T cell receptor beta chains follows, all from one sample in a study of blood T cell repertoires in COVID-19. The protocol was immunoSEQ multiplex PCR, while the TCRdb copy is restricted to in-frame clones and leaves out a portion. Counted here are some 87,000 clones, 80% occurring once; the ten biggest clones make up roughly 8.6%. Sequencing used peripheral blood. Every receptor here comes from a man between 45 and 60 years old who had recovered from COVID-19. The CDR3 runs from the conserved cysteine through the conserved F or W. Fields, in order: CDR3 DNA, CDR3 protein, V gene, D gene, clone size, J gene. A D gene is named only where the DNA matches it firmly. Clone sizes are given selectively: once, few, many, or a class where the clone is expanded.

CDR3nt: TGTGCCAGCAGCCAAGATCGGGGACTAGCGGACACAGATACGCAGTATTTT
CDR3aa: CASSQDRGLADTDTQYF
v_gene: TRBV3-1/TRBV3-2
d_gene: TRBD2
abundance: NA
j_gene: TRBJ2-3

CDR3nt: TGTGCCAGCAGTCTGGACAGGGCAGACTACGAGCAGTACTTC
CDR3aa: CASSLDRADYEQYF
v_gene: TRBV6-5
d_gene: TRBD1
abundance: NA
j_gene: TRBJ2-7

CDR3nt: TGTGCCATACGAAAACAGGGTACTCCAGATACGCAGTATTTT
CDR3aa: CAIRKQGTPDTQYF
v_gene: TRBV28
d_gene: NA
abundance: NA
j_gene: TRBJ2-3

CDR3nt: TGTGCCAGCAGCTTGGGGGACAGTGGTAATTCACCCCTCCACTTT
CDR3aa: CASSLGDSGNSPLHF
v_gene: TRBV5-6
d_gene: TRBD1
abundance: NA
j_gene: TRBJ1-6

CDR3nt: TGTGCCAGCAGTTACTCGCAGCGGGGCTCTTATGAGCAGTTCTTC
CDR3aa: CASSYSQRGSYEQFF
v_gene: TRBV6-5
d_gene: TRBD2
abundance: NA
j_gene: TRBJ2-1

CDR3nt: TGTGCCAGCAGTGAATATTCGACGGGGGGGTACGAGCAGTACTTC
CDR3aa: CASSEYSTGGYEQYF
v_gene: TRBV25-1
d_gene: TRBD2
abundance: few
j_gene: TRBJ2-7

CDR3nt: TGTGCCAGCACCCAATGGGGGGGAGGTGGCTACACCTTC
CDR3aa: CASTQWGGGGYTF
v_gene: TRBV6-5
d_gene: NA
abundance: few
j_gene: TRBJ1-2

CDR3nt: TGTGCCAGCAGCCCCGGGACAGGCCTGGACGAAAAACTGTTTTTT
CDR3aa: CASSPGTGLDEKLFF
v_gene: TRBV7-6
d_gene: TRBD1
abundance: once
j_gene: TRBJ1-4

CDR3nt: TGTGCCAGCAGCTGGGGGGAGTACTCCTACGAGCAGTACTTC
CDR3aa: CASSWGEYSYEQYF
v_gene: TRBV7-2
d_gene: NA
abundance: NA
j_gene: TRBJ2-7

CDR3nt: TGTGCCAGCAGGGCAAGGGCGGGAGTAGAGACCCAGTACTTC
CDR3aa: CASRARAGVETQYF
v_gene: TRBV3-1/TRBV3-2
d_gene: TRBD2
abundance: NA
j_gene: TRBJ2-5

CDR3nt: TGTGCCAGCAGCCGGATAGAGGGCAGGGGCGGGCAGCAGTACTTC
CDR3aa: CASSRIEGRGGQQYF
v_gene: TRBV14
d_gene: NA
abundance: NA
j_gene: TRBJ2-7

CDR3nt: TGTGCCAGCAGGGTCCCGGGGTCCACTGAAGCTTTCTTT
CDR3aa: CASRVPGSTEAFF
v_gene: TRBV28
d_gene: NA
abundance: NA
j_gene: TRBJ1-1

CDR3nt: TGCGCCAGCAGTCACTCCAGCCTAGCGCCCTACGAGCAGTACTTC
CDR3aa: CASSHSSLAPYEQYF
v_gene: TRBV23-1
d_gene: NA
abundance: NA
j_gene: TRBJ2-7

CDR3nt: TGTGCCAGCAGCCAAACTGTCAGGAGCAATCAGCCCCAGCATTTT
CDR3aa: CASSQTVRSNQPQHF
v_gene: TRBV16
d_gene: NA
abundance: NA
j_gene: TRBJ1-5

CDR3nt: TGTGCCAGCCAAAGGGAGCCTGAGAACACCGGGGAGCTGTTTTTT
CDR3aa: CASQREPENTGELFF
v_gene: TRBV5-4
d_gene: NA
abundance: few
j_gene: TRBJ2-2

CDR3nt: TGTGCCAGCAGCCAAGGAGGACAGGGTGGCACTGAAGCTTTCTTT
CDR3aa: CASSQGGQGGTEAFF
v_gene: TRBV4-2
d_gene: TRBD1
abundance: once
j_gene: TRBJ1-1

CDR3nt: TGTGCCAGCAGCCCCACCGGGACAGACAAGTATAGCAATCAGCCCCAGCATTTT
CDR3aa: CASSPTGTDKYSNQPQHF
v_gene: TRBV7-6
d_gene: TRBD1
abundance: NA
j_gene: TRBJ1-5

CDR3nt: TGTGCCAGTAGTATTCGGCAGGGTCCAGATACGCAGTATTTT
CDR3aa: CASSIRQGPDTQYF
v_gene: TRBV19
d_gene: NA
abundance: NA
j_gene: TRBJ2-3

CDR3nt: TGTGCCAGCAGCTCGGACAGCTCATACACTGAAGCTTTCTTT
CDR3aa: CASSSDSSYTEAFF
v_gene: TRBV5-4
d_gene: NA
abundance: NA
j_gene: TRBJ1-1

CDR3nt: TGTGCCAGTAGTATCCGGGACAGGCTATCCTCTGGGGCCAACGTCCTGACTTTC
CDR3aa: CASSIRDRLSSGANVLTF
v_gene: TRBV19
d_gene: TRBD1
abundance: NA
j_gene: TRBJ2-6

CDR3nt: TGTGCCAGCAGCTTAGGGGGGCAGGGGGTCTCTGGAAACACCATATATTTT
CDR3aa: CASSLGGQGVSGNTIYF
v_gene: TRBV7-2
d_gene: TRBD1
abundance: NA
j_gene: TRBJ1-3

CDR3nt: TGTGCCAGCAGTATTTTAGGGACTACTGCAAACAATGAGCAGTTCTTC
CDR3aa: CASSILGTTANNEQFF
v_gene: TRBV7-6
d_gene: TRBD2
abundance: NA
j_gene: TRBJ2-1

CDR3nt: TGTGCCAGCAGCGTAGACTCGAGAGAGACCCAGTACTTC
CDR3aa: CASSVDSRETQYF
v_gene: TRBV9
d_gene: NA
abundance: NA
j_gene: TRBJ2-5

CDR3nt: TGCGCCAGCAGTCAGGGACTAGGAGTTGAGCAGTTCTTC
CDR3aa: CASSQGLGVEQFF
v_gene: TRBV5-1
d_gene: TRBD2
abundance: few
j_gene: TRBJ2-1

CDR3nt: TGTGCCAGCAGCTACGAGTACTATGGCTACACCTTC
CDR3aa: CASSYEYYGYTF
v_gene: TRBV5-4
d_gene: NA
abundance: NA
j_gene: TRBJ1-2

CDR3nt: TGCGCCAGCAGCCTATGGACACCAAACACTGAAGCTTTCTTT
CDR3aa: CASSLWTPNTEAFF
v_gene: TRBV5-1
d_gene: NA
abundance: NA
j_gene: TRBJ1-1

CDR3nt: TGCGCCAGCAGCCAAGGGGTCGGGAGCCCCCAAGAGACCCAGTACTTC
CDR3aa: CASSQGVGSPQETQYF
v_gene: TRBV4-1
d_gene: NA
abundance: NA
j_gene: TRBJ2-5

CDR3nt: TGCGCCAGCAGCATAGGACAGGGGGCGGCAGATACGCAGTATTTT
CDR3aa: CASSIGQGAADTQYF
v_gene: TRBV5-1
d_gene: TRBD1
abundance: NA
j_gene: TRBJ2-3

CDR3nt: TGTGCCAGCTTGTCGACAGGTTCGCGTCTAGAGCAGTTCTTC
CDR3aa: CASLSTGSRLEQFF
v_gene: TRBV28
d_gene: NA
abundance: NA
j_gene: TRBJ2-1

CDR3nt: TGTGCCAGTAGTCCCACGCCGGTAACTGAAGCTTTCTTT
CDR3aa: CASSPTPVTEAFF
v_gene: TRBV19
d_gene: NA
abundance: NA
j_gene: TRBJ1-1

CDR3nt: TGTGCCAGCAGCTCAAGGACGCGGGGAGGCGGGGAGCTGTTTTTT
CDR3aa: CASSSRTRGGGELFF
v_gene: TRBV7-8
d_gene: NA
abundance: NA
j_gene: TRBJ2-2

CDR3nt: TGTGCCAGCAGCTTAAACGGGTTCTCTGGAAACACCATATATTTT
CDR3aa: CASSLNGFSGNTIYF
v_gene: TRBV11-2
d_gene: NA
abundance: NA
j_gene: TRBJ1-3

CDR3nt: TGTGCCAGCAGTCCCGGAAGCGGGAGGCCAAACGACAATGAGCAGTTCTTC
CDR3aa: CASSPGSGRPNDNEQFF
v_gene: TRBV27
d_gene: TRBD2
abundance: NA
j_gene: TRBJ2-1

CDR3nt: TGTGCCAGCAGCCGATCTCAGGGGGCCCAAGAGACCCAGTACTTC
CDR3aa: CASSRSQGAQETQYF
v_gene: TRBV3-1/TRBV3-2
d_gene: TRBD1
abundance: NA
j_gene: TRBJ2-5

CDR3nt: TGTGCCAGCAGGCTCACGAGCTCCTACGAGCAGTACTTC
CDR3aa: CASRLTSSYEQYF
v_gene: TRBV3-1/TRBV3-2
d_gene: NA
abundance: NA
j_gene: TRBJ2-7

CDR3nt: TGCAGCGTTCAGATTCAGGGGTACGAGCAGTACTTC
CDR3aa: CSVQIQGYEQYF
v_gene: TRBV29-1
d_gene: NA
abundance: NA
j_gene: TRBJ2-7

CDR3nt: TGTGCCAGCAGTTTAATCAAGGGGATCAATCAGCCCCAGCATTTT
CDR3aa: CASSLIKGINQPQHF
v_gene: TRBV28
d_gene: NA
abundance: NA
j_gene: TRBJ1-5

CDR3nt: TGTGCCAGCAGCTTGCCAGGGGGCAGGTATGGCTATGGCTACACCTTC
CDR3aa: CASSLPGGRYGYGYTF
v_gene: TRBV5-4
d_gene: TRBD1
abundance: NA
j_gene: TRBJ1-2

CDR3nt: TGTGCCAGCAGTTACCTCGCGGAACCTTCCTACAATGAGCAGTTCTTC
CDR3aa: CASSYLAEPSYNEQFF
v_gene: TRBV6-2/TRBV6-3
d_gene: NA
abundance: NA
j_gene: TRBJ2-1

CDR3nt: TGTGCCAGCACCAAGGTGGGGGCGGCAGATACGCAGTATTTT
CDR3aa: CASTKVGAADTQYF
v_gene: TRBV6-5
d_gene: NA
abundance: once
j_gene: TRBJ2-3

CDR3nt: TGTGCCATCAGGCGAGACAGGGCCTATTCACCCCTCCACTTT
CDR3aa: CAIRRDRAYSPLHF
v_gene: TRBV10-3
d_gene: TRBD1
abundance: few
j_gene: TRBJ1-6

CDR3nt: TGTGCCAGCAGCGAGGGGATTTCCAGGCAGCCCCAGCATTTT
CDR3aa: CASSEGISRQPQHF
v_gene: TRBV9
d_gene: NA
abundance: many
j_gene: TRBJ1-5

CDR3nt: TGCAGCGTCGCGACAGGGTCAGCCACCGGGGAGCTGTTTTTT
CDR3aa: CSVATGSATGELFF
v_gene: TRBV29-1
d_gene: TRBD1
abundance: NA
j_gene: TRBJ2-2